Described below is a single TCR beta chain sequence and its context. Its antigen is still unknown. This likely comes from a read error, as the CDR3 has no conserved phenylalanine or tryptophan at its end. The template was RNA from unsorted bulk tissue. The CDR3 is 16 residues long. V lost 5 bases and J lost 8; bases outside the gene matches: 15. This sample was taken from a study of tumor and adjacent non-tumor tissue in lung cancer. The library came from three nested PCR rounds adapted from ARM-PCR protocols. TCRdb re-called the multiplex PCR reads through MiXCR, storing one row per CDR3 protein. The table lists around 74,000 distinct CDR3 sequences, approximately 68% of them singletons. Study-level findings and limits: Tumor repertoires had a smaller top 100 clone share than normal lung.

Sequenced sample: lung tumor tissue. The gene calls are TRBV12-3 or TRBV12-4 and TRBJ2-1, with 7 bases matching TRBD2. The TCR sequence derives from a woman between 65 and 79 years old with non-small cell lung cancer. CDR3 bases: TGTGCCAGCAGTCTCCGTGGCGGGAGCGATTACTATGAGCAGTTCCTC. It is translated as CASSLRGGSDYYEQFL.